This T cell receptor (beta chain) appears in the sequencing data of a study of cytomegalovirus exposure and HLA in healthy donors. Turning to the study itself: Early released data had tens of millions of unique TCRs, all coming from HLA-typed donors. General study points: The number of N-insertions in an Asian-associated ancestry cluster was reportedly below the roughly 620-donor mean in a later analysis. Later analysis identified around 15,000 TCR beta sequences associated with HLA alleles, using a false discovery rate threshold of 0.05.

Note on this clone: Its antigen is unidentified.

The PCR used 60 Vbeta and 13 Jbeta primers. Repertoires were generated with immunoSEQ multiplex PCR, while TCRdb's copy carries only in-frame clones and drops some. The sample carries roughly 100,000 clones, under 85% recorded once. The sample was PBMCs. The source of this sequence is a young man in good health and CMV-seronegative.

As DNA, the CDR3 is TGTGCCAGCGGGTTGGGACAGAGAAGGCCGGCCCGCGGCTACACCTTC. This translates into CASGLGQRRPARGYTF. The genes are TRBV5-6 and TRBJ1-2; 7 nucleotides match TRBD1. The CDR3 has 16 residues. Germline V gives CDR1 SGHDT, CDR2 YYEEEE. Trimming at V came to 7 bases and at J to 8 bases, leaving 20 bases not matched to a gene.